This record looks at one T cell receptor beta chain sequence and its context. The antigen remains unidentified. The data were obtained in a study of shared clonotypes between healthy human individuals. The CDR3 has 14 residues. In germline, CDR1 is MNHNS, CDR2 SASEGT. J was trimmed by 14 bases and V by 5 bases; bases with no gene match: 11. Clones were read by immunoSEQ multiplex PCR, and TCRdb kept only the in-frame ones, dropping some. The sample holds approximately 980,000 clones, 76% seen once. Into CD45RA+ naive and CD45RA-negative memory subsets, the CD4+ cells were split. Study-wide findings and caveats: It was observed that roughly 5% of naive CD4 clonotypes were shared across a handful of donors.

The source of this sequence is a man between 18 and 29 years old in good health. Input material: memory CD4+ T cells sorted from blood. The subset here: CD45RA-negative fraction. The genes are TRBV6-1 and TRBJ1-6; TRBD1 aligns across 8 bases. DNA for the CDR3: TGTGCCAGCAGTCCCCCCCGGGACAGGAGGACCCTCCACTTT. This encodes CASSPPRDRRTLHF.